Listed below are T cell receptor beta chains from one sample, sequenced in a study of blood T cells in healthy people across ages. MiXCR, run by TCRdb on the 5' RACE reads, gives a single entry per CDR3 protein. Here the sample spans 600,000 to 850,000 distinct CDR3 sequences, roughly 43% being singletons. The material sequenced was blood. These receptors were obtained from a woman aged 60-75 years in good health. Both conserved end residues are part of each CDR3.

J | V | CDR3
TRBJ1-1 | TRBV7-6 | CASSLGWGTGTEAFF
TRBJ1-1 | TRBV29-1 | CSAHPANTEAFF
TRBJ1-6 | TRBV7-2 | CASSLSTLLGNSPLHF
TRBJ1-2 | TRBV5-1 | CASSLPGQANYTF
TRBJ2-1 | TRBV11-3 | CASSLDAESYGEQFF
TRBJ2-3 | TRBV18 | CASSVAKDTDTQYF
TRBJ2-3 | TRBV9 | CASSVALPGAGTDTQYF
TRBJ1-1 | TRBV18 | CASSPGRGQGNTEAFF
TRBJ2-1 | TRBV3-1 | CASSQRGGFNEQFF
TRBJ2-4 | TRBV3-1 | CASSQVWADIQYF
TRBJ2-3 | TRBV20-1 | CSARDLREGPNTRYF
TRBJ2-1 | TRBV20-1 | CSAPRGTNYNEQFF
TRBJ2-1 | TRBV21-1 | CASRVITSGRATGSYNEQFF
TRBJ2-1 | TRBV25-1 | CASALNNEQFF
TRBJ2-1 | TRBV9 | CANRASGRENNEQFF
TRBJ1-2 | TRBV25-1 | CASSEGGGFYGYTF
TRBJ2-1 | TRBV7-2 | CASTQRHSGAVGDNEQFF
TRBJ2-1 | TRBV3-1 | CASSQVGLSYNEQFF
TRBJ2-3 | TRBV7-2 | CASSTGTSTDTQYF
TRBJ2-4 | TRBV29-1 | CSAGQGDIQYF
TRBJ2-1 | TRBV7-3 | CASSLTRTSYEQFF
TRBJ2-5 | TRBV11-1 | CASSGAQETQYF
TRBJ2-1 | TRBV6-2/TRBV6-3 | CASSPRGLYNEQFF
TRBJ2-2 | TRBV6-5 | CASSVRDGQGELFF
TRBJ2-1 | TRBV10-3 | CAITSTSGGRDEQFF
TRBJ2-2 | TRBV7-7 | CASSSSETGELFF
TRBJ2-2 | TRBV20-1 | CSARATIGTGELFF
TRBJ1-1 | TRBV7-3 | CASSPGDRSAGAFF
TRBJ2-3 | TRBV12-3/TRBV12-4 | CASSSARDRGRYTQYF
TRBJ1-2 | TRBV7-9 | CASSRGGDSSYGGYTF
TRBJ2-6 | TRBV9 | CASTPGRNSGANVLTF
TRBJ1-1 | TRBV2 | CASTRTGWDTEAFF
TRBJ1-6 | TRBV6-5 | CASSKRGQDNSPLHF
TRBJ2-5 | TRBV18 | CASSPPSSQETQYF
TRBJ2-1 | TRBV29-1 | CSVENEGPRGEYNEQFF
TRBJ2-7 | TRBV6-2/TRBV6-3 | CASSYSYPSGSSSYEQYF
TRBJ2-3 | TRBV5-6 | CASSLEGSGGATDTQYF
TRBJ2-3 | TRBV12-3/TRBV12-4 | CASSLDRDTDTQYF
TRBJ1-5 | TRBV11-2 | CASSVDRGRQPQHF
TRBJ2-1 | TRBV20-1 | CSVGLAYNEQFF
TRBJ2-1 | TRBV28 | CASSLWGQEGNEQFF
. | TRBV20-1 | CSARSLAGGRETQYF
TRBJ1-6 | TRBV15 | CATSREWGDSPLHF
TRBJ1-4 | TRBV20-1 | CSAREAGGREKLFF
TRBJ1-2 | TRBV29-1 | CSVGRGEDGYTF
TRBJ2-4 | TRBV9 | CASSARDAPAKNIQYF
TRBJ2-1 | TRBV9 | CASSVEGAAGGPRNEQFF
TRBJ2-3 | TRBV28 | CASSLSVTQYF
TRBJ2-5 | TRBV2 | CASSALTASGQYF
TRBJ1-2 | TRBV10-1 | CASSGDKAGGYTF
TRBJ2-1 | TRBV9 | CASNALAEQFF
TRBJ2-6 | TRBV3-1 | CASSQGLGTGANVLTF
TRBJ2-7 | TRBV11-1 | CASSKTSGSSYEQYF
TRBJ2-1 | TRBV12-3/TRBV12-4 | CASSFWQGALNEQFF
TRBJ2-1 | TRBV9 | CASSVAFPGDHNEQFF
TRBJ2-5 | TRBV20-1 | CSAQIPGQETQYF
TRBJ1-2 | TRBV25-1 | CASSDLQNNFPDYGYTF